Listed below are T cell receptor beta chains from one sample, sequenced in a study of blood T cell repertoires in COVID-19. Generated by immunoSEQ multiplex PCR, the TCRdb table keeps only in-frame clones and is missing some. The table has fewer than 65,000 clones, around 90% seen once. Sequenced input: peripheral blood. The receptors here all came from a human donor with acute or convalescent COVID-19. The donor label of this sample is uncertain. Both conserved end residues are part of each CDR3. The D gene is left open where the match is weak. Not every row has a clone size; where given, it reads once, few, many or a size class.

cdr3_aa | cdr3_nt | d_call | clone_size | j_call | v_call
CASSILAGEQYF | TGCGCCAGCAGTATTTTAGCTGGCGAGCAGTACTTC | . | . | TRBJ2-7 | TRBV23-1
CASSPPGDRGTGTQYF | TGTGCCAGCAGCCCCCCAGGGGACCGGGGGACAGGGACCCAGTACTTC | TRBD1 | few | TRBJ2-5 | TRBV14
CASSLTGITNQPQHF | TGTGCCAGCAGCTTGACAGGGATCACTAATCAGCCCCAGCATTTT | TRBD1 | . | TRBJ1-5 | TRBV28
CASSPPEAAYNEQFF | TGTGCCAGTAGCCCTCCCGAGGCCGCCTACAATGAGCAGTTCTTC | . | . | TRBJ2-1 | TRBV19
CASSGGWDGDRYF | TGTGCCAGCTCGGGAGGATGGGACGGAGATCGATACTTC | . | . | TRBJ1-2 | TRBV12-3/TRBV12-4
CASIHSSGNTIYF | TGTGCCAGCATTCACAGCTCTGGAAACACCATATATTTT | . | . | TRBJ1-3 | TRBV12-3/TRBV12-4
CASSSPDRVLPGELFF | TGTGCCAGCAGCTCCCCGGACAGGGTATTACCCGGGGAGCTGTTTTTT | TRBD1 | . | TRBJ2-2 | TRBV7-9
CASSLLAREQFF | TGTGCCAGCAGTTTACTAGCACGTGAGCAGTTCTTC | . | few | TRBJ2-1 | TRBV28
CASRVSGANTGELFF | TGCGCCAGCAGGGTTTCGGGGGCGAACACCGGGGAGCTGTTTTTT | . | . | TRBJ2-2 | TRBV10-2
CASDDGTGGGYEQYF | TGTGCCAGCGACGACGGGACAGGGGGAGGGTACGAGCAGTACTTC | TRBD1 | . | TRBJ2-7 | TRBV2
CAWSTPGQGAFYEQYF | TGTGCCTGGAGTACACCGGGACAGGGTGCCTTCTACGAGCAGTACTTC | TRBD1 | . | TRBJ2-7 | TRBV30
CAISGGTGGGTDTQYF | TGTGCCATCAGCGGGGGGACAGGGGGCGGAACAGATACGCAGTATTTT | TRBD1 | . | TRBJ2-3 | TRBV10-3
CSVEIGLGIDEQYF | TGCAGCGTTGAAATAGGACTAGGGATTGACGAGCAGTACTTC | TRBD2 | . | TRBJ2-7 | TRBV29-1
CASSPLAGVGYNEQFF | TGTGCCAGCTCACCACTAGCGGGAGTGGGTTACAATGAGCAGTTCTTC | TRBD2 | . | TRBJ2-1 | TRBV18
CASSPLAGLDTEAFF | TGTGCCAGCTCACCACTAGCAGGACTAGACACTGAAGCTTTCTTT | . | . | TRBJ1-1 | TRBV18
CASRSGQGATEAFF | TGTGCCAGCAGATCCGGACAGGGGGCGACTGAAGCTTTCTTT | TRBD1 | . | TRBJ1-1 | TRBV6-5
CASSPGTVSGNTIYF | TGTGCCAGCTCACCGGGGACAGTCTCTGGAAACACCATATATTTT | TRBD1 | few | TRBJ1-3 | TRBV18
CASSEPLAGYTGELFF | TGTGCCAGCAGTGAACCACTAGCGGGGTACACCGGGGAGCTGTTTTTT | TRBD2 | . | TRBJ2-2 | TRBV6-1
CASSQPGSLFYEQYF | TGTGCCAGCAGCCAGCCGGGGTCCCTTTTTTACGAGCAGTACTTC | . | once | TRBJ2-7 | TRBV7-8
CASSPRRASGTSTDTQYF | TGTGCCAGCAGCCCAAGGCGGGCTAGCGGTACTAGCACAGATACGCAGTATTTT | TRBD2 | . | TRBJ2-3 | TRBV7-3
CASSWGISSPGDTIYF | TGTGCCAGCAGCTGGGGTATCAGTTCCCCCGGGGACACCATATATTTT | . | . | TRBJ1-3 | TRBV5-4
CASTREGNTEAFF | TGTGCCAGCACCCGAGAGGGGAACACTGAAGCTTTCTTT | . | . | TRBJ1-1 | TRBV5-5
CASPFKREGNNEQFF | TGTGCAAGTCCCTTTAAGCGGGAGGGCAACAATGAGCAGTTCTTC | . | . | TRBJ2-1 | TRBV12-2
CASSAPGQGNPELFF | TGTGCCAGCAGCGCACCCGGACAGGGAAACCCGGAGCTGTTTTTT | TRBD1 | . | TRBJ2-2 | TRBV9
CAIREGQGAGNTIYF | TGTGCCATCAGGGAAGGACAGGGGGCAGGAAACACCATATATTTT | TRBD1 | . | TRBJ1-3 | TRBV10-3
CASSPTAGLNYGYTF | TGCGCCAGCAGCCCGACGGCAGGTCTTAACTATGGCTACACCTTC | . | . | TRBJ1-2 | TRBV5-1
CASSYAGLAGNNEQFF | TGTGCCAGCAGTTACGCCGGACTAGCGGGAAACAATGAGCAGTTCTTC | TRBD2 | . | TRBJ2-1 | TRBV6-5
CASGLDRGQWTGELFF | TGTGCTAGTGGTTTAGACAGGGGGCAGTGGACCGGGGAGCTGTTTTTT | TRBD1 | . | TRBJ2-2 | TRBV12-5
CASSPGTGAPYEQYF | TGTGCCAGCAGCCCCGGGACAGGGGCCCCCTACGAGCAGTACTTC | TRBD1 | once | TRBJ2-7 | TRBV6-6
CASSATGPSYNEQFF | TGTGCCAGCAGCGCGACAGGGCCATCCTACAATGAGCAGTTCTTC | TRBD1 | . | TRBJ2-1 | TRBV9
CASSLEVGGYTF | TGTGCCAGCAGCCTTGAGGTTGGTGGCTACACCTTC | . | . | TRBJ1-2 | TRBV7-2
CASTGTGEKLFF | TGTGCCAGCACCGGGACAGGCGAAAAACTGTTTTTT | TRBD1 | . | TRBJ1-4 | TRBV28
CASSPYPRQGEAQPQHF | TGTGCCAGCAGCCCATATCCTCGACAGGGGGAAGCTCAGCCCCAGCATTTT | TRBD1 | . | TRBJ1-5 | TRBV7-9
CASSLEGGLANEKLFF | TGCGCCAGCAGCTTGGAGGGGGGGCTGGCTAATGAAAAACTGTTTTTT | . | . | TRBJ1-4 | TRBV5-1
CATSEGDRVMLLRYF | TGTGCCACCAGTGAGGGGGACAGGGTGATGTTGCTTCGGTACTTC | TRBD1 | . | TRBJ2-7 | TRBV24-1
CASSSTGEAFF | TGCGCCAGCAGCTCAACAGGTGAAGCTTTCTTT | . | . | TRBJ1-1 | TRBV5-1
CASKASGGAGRETQYF | TGTGCCAGCAAGGCTAGCGGGGGGGCCGGACGAGAGACCCAGTACTTC | TRBD2 | once | TRBJ2-5 | TRBV5-4
CASSLSTGVPKNTEAFF | TGTGCCAGCAGTTTATCCACAGGAGTACCGAAGAACACTGAAGCTTTCTTT | . | . | TRBJ1-1 | TRBV27
CASSPLAGGDTQYF | TGTGCCAGCAGCCCGCTAGCGGGAGGAGATACGCAGTATTTT | TRBD2 | . | TRBJ2-3 | TRBV3-1/TRBV3-2
CASSFQTGVNEKLFF | TGTGCCAGCAGCTTTCAGACAGGGGTTAATGAAAAACTGTTTTTT | TRBD1 | . | TRBJ1-4 | TRBV11-2
CASSLGHPNSPLHF | TGTGCCAGCAGCTTAGGACATCCTAATTCACCCCTCCACTTT | . | . | TRBJ1-6 | TRBV11-3
CASGGTANEQFF | TGTGCCAGCGGGGGGACTGCTAATGAGCAGTTCTTC | . | . | TRBJ2-1 | TRBV12-3/TRBV12-4
CASTPGQGARYGYTF | TGTGCCAGCACCCCAGGACAGGGCGCCCGCTATGGCTACACCTTC | TRBD1 | . | TRBJ1-2 | TRBV28
CASSLRRAGHEQYF | TGTGCCAGCAGCTTAAGGCGGGCAGGCCACGAGCAGTACTTC | . | . | TRBJ2-7 | TRBV7-3
CASSLSGGIGQPQHF | TGTGCCAGCAGTTTATCCGGAGGAATTGGTCAGCCCCAGCATTTT | . | . | TRBJ1-5 | TRBV28
CASSPLDRGYDEQYF | TGTGCCAGCTCACCCCTGGACAGGGGGTATGACGAGCAGTACTTC | TRBD1 | . | TRBJ2-7 | TRBV18
CASSLAGTRAAGYEQYF | TGTGCCAGCAGCTTAGCGGGGACTAGGGCCGCTGGGTACGAGCAGTACTTC | TRBD2 | . | TRBJ2-7 | TRBV7-2
CASCPPGPRGSPLHF | TGTGCCAGCTGTCCACCCGGACCAAGGGGGTCACCCCTCCACTTT | . | . | TRBJ1-6 | TRBV28
CASSPRAREGAGELFF | TGTGCCAGCAGCCCTAGAGCGCGGGAGGGGGCCGGGGAGCTGTTTTTT | TRBD2 | . | TRBJ2-2 | TRBV7-2
CATSRTGGSGELFF | TGTGCCACCAGTAGGACAGGGGGCTCCGGGGAGCTGTTTTTT | TRBD1 | once | TRBJ2-2 | TRBV24-1
CASSYAGTRDTGELFF | TGTGCTAGCAGCTACGCCGGGACTAGGGACACCGGGGAGCTGTTTTTT | TRBD2 | . | TRBJ2-2 | TRBV7-7
CSVEGGTEAFF | TGCAGCGTGGAGGGAGGAACTGAAGCTTTCTTT | . | few | TRBJ1-1 | TRBV29-1
CAWTTGRETQYF | TGTGCCTGGACGACAGGGAGGGAGACCCAGTACTTC | . | . | TRBJ2-5 | TRBV30
CASSTSGYRTNEKLFF | TGTGCCAGTAGTACTTCAGGGTACAGAACTAATGAAAAACTGTTTTTT | . | . | TRBJ1-4 | TRBV19
CASPITGRTSYEQYF | TGTGCCAGCCCAATTACAGGAAGGACCTCCTACGAGCAGTACTTC | . | . | TRBJ2-7 | TRBV6-8
CASSLYMGGGTEAFF | TGCGCCAGCAGCTTGTACATGGGGGGTGGCACTGAAGCTTTCTTT | . | . | TRBJ1-1 | TRBV5-1